The T cell receptor beta chain under discussion was sequenced for a study of OX40 agonist ivuxolimab in advanced cancers. Some clones are missing from TCRdb's copy, which holds only in-frame ones; the method was immunoSEQ multiplex PCR. The data show 60,000 to 85,000 clones, 83% seen once. Germline CDR1 GTSNPN, CDR2 SVGIG (reference sequence). V lost 3 bases, J lost 7 bases, and 13 bases lay in between. This CDR3 comprises 12 residues. The chain employs TRBV30 and TRBJ2-7; D unresolved. The receptor's source is an adult with an advanced solid tumor such as melanoma, head and neck, liver or kidney cancer. The sample in question was CD4+ or CD8+ T cells sorted from blood, obtained in a trial of the OX40 agonist ivuxolimab. The CDR3 here is CAWSPAFQEQYF. The CDR3 DNA is TGTGCCTGGAGCCCGGCCTTCCAGGAGCAGTACTTC.